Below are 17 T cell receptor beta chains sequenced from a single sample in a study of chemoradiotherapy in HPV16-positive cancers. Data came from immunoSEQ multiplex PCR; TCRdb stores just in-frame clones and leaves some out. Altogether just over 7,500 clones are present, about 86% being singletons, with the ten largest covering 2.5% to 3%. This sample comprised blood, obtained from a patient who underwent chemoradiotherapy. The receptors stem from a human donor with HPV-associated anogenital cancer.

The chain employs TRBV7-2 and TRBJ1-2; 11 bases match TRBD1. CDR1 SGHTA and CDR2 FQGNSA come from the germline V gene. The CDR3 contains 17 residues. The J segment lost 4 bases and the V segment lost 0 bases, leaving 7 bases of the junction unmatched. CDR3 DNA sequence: TGTGCCAGCAGCTTAGCGGGACAGGGGGGCGGGGGCTATGGCTACACCTTC. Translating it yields CASSLAGQGGGGYGYTF.

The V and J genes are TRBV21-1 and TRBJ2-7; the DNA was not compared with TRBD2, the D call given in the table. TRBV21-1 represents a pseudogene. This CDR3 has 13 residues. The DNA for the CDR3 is TGTGCCCCCGGAGGGGGGGCCTCAGACGAGCAGTACTTC. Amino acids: CAPGGGASDEQYF.

The CDR3 DNA is TGTGCCAGCAGCCCCGGTCTCGGAGGTTTGACGGTGTTTTTT. This encodes CASSPGLGGLTVFF. The chain has TRBV7-9 and TRBJ1-4, with unresolved D. V was trimmed by 5 bases and J by 15 bases, leaving 22 bases between them. Looked up from germline, CDR1 is SEHNR and CDR2 is FQNEAQ (reference sequence). CDR3 length equals 14 residues.

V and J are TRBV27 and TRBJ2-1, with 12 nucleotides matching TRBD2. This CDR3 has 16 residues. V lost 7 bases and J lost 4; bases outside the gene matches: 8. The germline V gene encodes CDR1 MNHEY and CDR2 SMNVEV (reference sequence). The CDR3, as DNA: TGTGCCAGCACCCTAGGGACTAGCGGGCTTTACAATGAGCAGTTCTTC. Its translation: CASTLGTSGLYNEQFF.

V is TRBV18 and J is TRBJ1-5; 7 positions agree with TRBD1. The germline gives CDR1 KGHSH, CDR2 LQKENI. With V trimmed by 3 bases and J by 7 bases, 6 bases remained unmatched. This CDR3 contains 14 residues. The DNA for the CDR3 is TGTGCCAGCTCACCCGGGCAGGGGGACCAGCCCCAGCATTTT. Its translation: CASSPGQGDQPQHF.

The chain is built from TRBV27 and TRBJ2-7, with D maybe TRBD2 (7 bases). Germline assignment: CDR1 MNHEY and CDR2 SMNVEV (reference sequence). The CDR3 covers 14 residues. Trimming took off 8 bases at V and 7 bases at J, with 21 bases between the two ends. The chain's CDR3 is CASRKREGGREQYF. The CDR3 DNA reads TGTGCCAGCCGGAAAAGGGAGGGGGGGCGGGAGCAGTACTTC.

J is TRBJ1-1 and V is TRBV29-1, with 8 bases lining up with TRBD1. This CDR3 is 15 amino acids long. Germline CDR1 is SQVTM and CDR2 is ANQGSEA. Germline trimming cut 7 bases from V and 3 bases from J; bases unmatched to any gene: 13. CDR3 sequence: CSATPGQALYTEAFF. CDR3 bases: TGCAGCGCTACTCCGGGACAGGCCTTATACACTGAAGCTTTCTTT.

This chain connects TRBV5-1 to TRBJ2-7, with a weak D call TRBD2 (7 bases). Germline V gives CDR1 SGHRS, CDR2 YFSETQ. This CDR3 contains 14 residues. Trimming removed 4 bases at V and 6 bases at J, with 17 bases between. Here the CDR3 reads CASSRIGGASEQYF. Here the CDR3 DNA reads TGCGCCAGCAGCCGCATTGGGGGGGCCAGCGAGCAGTACTTC.

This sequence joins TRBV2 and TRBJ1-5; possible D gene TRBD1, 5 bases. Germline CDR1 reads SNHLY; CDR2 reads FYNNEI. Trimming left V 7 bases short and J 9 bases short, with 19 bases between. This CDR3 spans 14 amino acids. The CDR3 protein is CASTFGGGGPPQHF. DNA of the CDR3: TGTGCCAGCACTTTTGGGGGGGGAGGCCCGCCCCAGCATTTT.

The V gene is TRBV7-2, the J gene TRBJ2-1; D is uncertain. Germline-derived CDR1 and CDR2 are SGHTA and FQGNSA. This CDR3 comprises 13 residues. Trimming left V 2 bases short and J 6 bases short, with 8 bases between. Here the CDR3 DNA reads TGTGCCAGCAGCTTATCTGGGTTCAATGAGCAGTTCTTC. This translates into CASSLSGFNEQFF.

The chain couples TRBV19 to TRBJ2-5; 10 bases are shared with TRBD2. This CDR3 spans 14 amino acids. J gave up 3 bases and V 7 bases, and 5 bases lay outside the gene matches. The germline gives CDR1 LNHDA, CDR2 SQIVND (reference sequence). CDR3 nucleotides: TGTGCCAGTAATAGCGGGGGGTCCGAAGAGACCCAGTACTTC. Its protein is CASNSGGSEETQYF.

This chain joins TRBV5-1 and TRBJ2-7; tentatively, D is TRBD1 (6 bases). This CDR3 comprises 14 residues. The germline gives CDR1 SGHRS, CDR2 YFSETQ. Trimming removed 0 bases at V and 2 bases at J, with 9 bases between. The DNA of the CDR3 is TGCGCCAGCAGCTTGGATACAGGGCCCTACGAGCAGTACTTC. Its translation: CASSLDTGPYEQYF.

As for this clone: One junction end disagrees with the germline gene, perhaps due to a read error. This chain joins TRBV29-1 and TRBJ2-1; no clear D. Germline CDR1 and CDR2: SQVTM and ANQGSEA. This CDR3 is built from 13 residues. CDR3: CSVVLGSSGDRVF. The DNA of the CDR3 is TGCAGCGTTGTACTCGGTTCGTCAGGTGACCGGGTCTTC.

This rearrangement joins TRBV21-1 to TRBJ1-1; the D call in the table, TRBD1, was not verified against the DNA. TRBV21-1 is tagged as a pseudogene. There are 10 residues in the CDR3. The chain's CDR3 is CASTNSEAFF. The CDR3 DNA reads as TGTGCCAGCACCAACAGTGAAGCTTTCTTT.

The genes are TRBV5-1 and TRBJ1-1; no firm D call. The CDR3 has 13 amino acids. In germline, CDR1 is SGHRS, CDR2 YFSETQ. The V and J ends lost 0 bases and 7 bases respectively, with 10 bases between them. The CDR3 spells CASSLGNTVEAFF. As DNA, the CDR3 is TGCGCCAGCAGCTTGGGGAACACGGTTGAAGCTTTCTTT.

CDR3 residues: CASSLGGVGLINYGYTF. The CDR3 region has the DNA TGTGCCAGCAGCTTAGGGGGGGTTGGATTAATTAACTATGGCTACACCTTC. The V gene is TRBV7-2, the J gene TRBJ1-2; tentatively, D is TRBD1 (5 bases). This CDR3 is built from 17 residues. The germline V gene encodes CDR1 SGHTA and CDR2 FQGNSA. V shed 1 base and J shed 1 base, with 16 bases lying between them.

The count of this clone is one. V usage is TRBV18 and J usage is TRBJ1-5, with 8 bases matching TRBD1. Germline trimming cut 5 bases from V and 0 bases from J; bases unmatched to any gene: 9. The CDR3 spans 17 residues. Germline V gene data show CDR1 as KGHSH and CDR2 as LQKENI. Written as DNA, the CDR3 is TGTGCCAGCTCAGGAGGGGACAGGAGTTATAGCAATCAGCCCCAGCATTTT. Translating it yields CASSGGDRSYSNQPQHF.